Each of the 6 T cell receptor beta chains below was sequenced from the same sample in a study of T cell changes during pregnancy in multiple sclerosis. Sequenced by immunoSEQ multiplex PCR; TCRdb stores in-frame clones only, minus some. The sample gives 84,000 or so clones, about 94% of which show up once; 2.5% is in the top ten. Sequencing was performed on peripheral blood, taken in the third trimester of pregnancy. The receptors were gathered from a female donor with multiple sclerosis, enrolled in a pregnancy study.

The chain employs TRBV6-1 and TRBJ2-5; the D is unclear. Germline values: CDR1 MNHNS, CDR2 SASEGT. This CDR3 is 13 amino acids long. V was trimmed by 2 bases and J by 7 bases, leaving 11 bases between them. CDR3 in DNA: TGTGCCAGCAGTGAAAACAACCGCGGGACCCAGTACTTC. It specifies CASSENNRGTQYF.

In its sample, this clone was seen a few times. The genes are TRBV9 and TRBJ2-3; the D is unclear. Germline V lookup: CDR1 SGDLS, CDR2 YYNGEE. The CDR3 runs 15 residues. The V gene lost 4 bases and the J gene lost 0 bases, with 12 bases spanning the gap. CDR3 nucleotides: TGTGCCAGCAGCCCGCGACTCGCTAGCACAGATACGCAGTATTTT. Its protein product is CASSPRLASTDTQYF.

The genes are TRBV2 and TRBJ2-3, with 10 bases that match TRBD2. CDR3 length: 16 amino acids. Unmatched junction bases numbered 6, after V lost 5 bases and J lost 1 base. Germline values: CDR1 SNHLY, CDR2 FYNNEI. The CDR3 sequence is CASSSIAGGRTDTQYF. The CDR3 DNA reads TGTGCCAGCAGTTCCATAGCGGGGGGACGCACAGATACGCAGTATTTT.

The chain uses TRBV4-1 and TRBJ1-2; 7 nucleotides agree with TRBD1. The J segment lost 11 bases and the V segment lost 5 bases, leaving 8 bases of the junction unmatched. Looked up from germline, CDR1 is MGHRA and CDR2 is YSYEKL. The CDR3 is 12 amino acids. The CDR3 loop reads CASSYQGDAYTF. In DNA, the CDR3 is TGCGCCAGCAGCTACCAGGGGGATGCATACACCTTC.

The chain couples TRBV25-1 to TRBJ1-1; D uncertain. Deletions cut 0 bases from V and 1 base from J, with 9 bases between. Germline assignment: CDR1 MGHDK and CDR2 SYGVNS. The CDR3 length is 15 residues. CDR3 amino acids: CASSEYVSGNTEAFF. CDR3 nucleotides: TGTGCCAGCAGTGAATACGTGTCAGGGAACACTGAAGCTTTCTTT.

The CDR3 nucleotides are TGTGCCAGCAGTTGGGACAATTCTTATAATTCACCCCTCCACTTT. This gives the protein CASSWDNSYNSPLHF. The rearrangement uses TRBV7-3 and TRBJ1-6, with D possibly being TRBD1 (6 bases). This CDR3 comprises 15 residues. With 6 bases removed from V and 4 bases from J, the gap between germline ends came to 13 bases. From germline, CDR1 is SGHTA and CDR2 FQGTGA. Using reference TRBV7-3 and TRBJ1-6 for the parts outside the CDR3, the full variable domain is GAGVSQTPSNKVTEKGKYVELRCDPISGHTALYWYRQSLGQGPEFLIYFQGTGAADDSGLPNDRFFAVRPEGSVSTLKIQRTERGDSAVYLCASSWDNSYNSPLHFGNGTRLTVT.